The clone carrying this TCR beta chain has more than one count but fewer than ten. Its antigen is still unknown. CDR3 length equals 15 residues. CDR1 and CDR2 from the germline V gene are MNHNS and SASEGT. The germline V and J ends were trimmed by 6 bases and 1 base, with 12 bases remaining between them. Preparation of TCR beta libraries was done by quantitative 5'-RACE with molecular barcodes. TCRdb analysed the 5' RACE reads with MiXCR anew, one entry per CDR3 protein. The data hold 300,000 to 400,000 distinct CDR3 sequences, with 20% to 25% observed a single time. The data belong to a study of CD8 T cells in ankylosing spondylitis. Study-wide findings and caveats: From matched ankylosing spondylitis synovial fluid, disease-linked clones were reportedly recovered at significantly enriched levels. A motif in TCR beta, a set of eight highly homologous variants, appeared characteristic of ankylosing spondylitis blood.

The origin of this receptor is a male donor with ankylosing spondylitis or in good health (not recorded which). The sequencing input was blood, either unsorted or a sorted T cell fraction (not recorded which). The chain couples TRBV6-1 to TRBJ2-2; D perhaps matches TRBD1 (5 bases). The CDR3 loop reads CASSPGNVNTGELFF. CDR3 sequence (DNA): TGTGCCAGCAGCCCAGGGAATGTGAACACCGGGGAGCTGTTTTTT.